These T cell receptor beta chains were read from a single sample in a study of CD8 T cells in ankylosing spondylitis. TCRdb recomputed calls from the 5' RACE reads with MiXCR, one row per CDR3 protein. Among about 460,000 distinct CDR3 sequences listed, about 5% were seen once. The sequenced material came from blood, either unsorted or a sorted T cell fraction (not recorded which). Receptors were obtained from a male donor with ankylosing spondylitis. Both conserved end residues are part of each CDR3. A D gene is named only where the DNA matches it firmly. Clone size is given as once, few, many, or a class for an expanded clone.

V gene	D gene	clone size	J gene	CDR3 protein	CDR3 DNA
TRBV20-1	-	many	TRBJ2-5	CSASPGRETQYF	TGCAGTGCTTCCCCGGGGCGAGAGACCCAGTACTTC
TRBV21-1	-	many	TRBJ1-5	CASSKVKDNQPQHF	TGTGCCAGCAGCAAAGTTAAGGACAATCAGCCCCAGCATTTT
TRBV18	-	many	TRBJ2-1	CASSPTSLNEQFF	TGTGCCAGCTCACCAACCAGCCTCAATGAGCAGTTCTTC
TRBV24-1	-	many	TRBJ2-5	CATSDSSSHWVETQYF	TGTGCCACCAGTGATTCCTCCTCCCACTGGGTGGAGACCCAGTACTTC
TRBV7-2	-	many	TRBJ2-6	CASSLSWVTVLTF	TGTGCCAGCAGCTTATCCTGGGTCACCGTCCTGACTTTC
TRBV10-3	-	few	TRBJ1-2	CAISELNYGYTF	TGTGCCATCAGTGAACTCAACTATGGCTACACCTTC
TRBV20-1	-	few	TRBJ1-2	CSARAALYGYTF	TGCAGTGCTAGGGCTGCGCTCTATGGCTACACCTTC
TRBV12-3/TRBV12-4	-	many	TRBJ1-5	CASSNQASNQPQHF	TGTGCCAGCAGTAATCAGGCTAGCAATCAGCCCCAGCATTTT
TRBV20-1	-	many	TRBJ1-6	CSATIPRGDSPLHF	TGCAGTGCAACCATCCCCCGGGGGGATTCACCCCTCCACTTT
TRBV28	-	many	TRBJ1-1	CASSPWTVNTEAFF	TGTGCCAGCAGTCCCTGGACAGTCAACACTGAAGCTTTCTTT
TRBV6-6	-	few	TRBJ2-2	CASTLYPEELFF	TGTGCCAGCACCCTTTATCCGGAGGAGCTGTTTTTT
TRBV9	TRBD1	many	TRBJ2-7	CASSLSLGQGSYEQYF	TGTGCCAGCAGCCTAAGCCTGGGACAGGGCTCCTACGAGCAGTACTTC
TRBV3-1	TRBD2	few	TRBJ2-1	CASSQVRAGAYNEQFF	TGTGCCAGCAGCCAAGTCCGTGCGGGAGCCTACAATGAGCAGTTCTTC
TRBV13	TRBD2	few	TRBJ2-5	CASSLGVAGPQETQYF	TGTGCCAGCAGCTTAGGGGTAGCGGGGCCTCAAGAGACCCAGTACTTC
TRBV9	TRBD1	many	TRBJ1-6	CASSAGQGANSPLHF	TGTGCCAGCAGCGCCGGACAGGGGGCTAATTCACCCCTCCACTTT